Shown below are 18 T cell receptor beta chains from a single sample sequenced in a study of vaccination and CD4 T cells after COVID-19. Scientists ran DNA taken from cultured CD4+ T cells through the Oncomine TCR Beta short-read assay for sequencing. MiXCR, applied by TCRdb to the PCR reads, yields one record per CDR3 protein. The top ten clones hold around a fifth of a sample with over 10,000 distinct CDR3 sequences, less than 60% of them seen once. For these receptors, no antigen is known. As to treatment: roughly 10-day PBMC culture with coronavirus spike peptide pools or control peptides (ViraFEST assay). The specimen sequenced was CD4+ T cells from blood, cultured in vitro. The receptors shown here come from a human donor who had recovered from COVID-19.

The V gene is TRBV6-2 or TRBV6-3, the J gene TRBJ1-6; a weak D match, TRBD1 (5 bases). Per germline, CDR1 MNHEY and CDR2 SVGEGT. The CDR3 has 14 residues. The ends were cut back, 2 bases at V and 9 bases at J, with 11 bases in the middle. The CDR3 region has the DNA TGTGCCAGCAGTTACGAGGACATTAGTTCACCCCTCCACTTT. It is translated as CASSYEDISSPLHF.

This clonotype has a handful of counts. The rearrangement uses TRBV7-8 and TRBJ2-3; D is uncertain. The CDR3 has 14 amino acids. Germline V gene lookup returns CDR1 SGHVS and CDR2 FQNEAQ. Trimming left V 3 bases short and J 2 bases short, with 9 bases between. CDR3 sequence reads: CASSFERYTDTQYF. For the CDR3, the DNA is TGTGCCAGCAGCTTTGAGAGGTACACAGATACGCAGTATTTT.

The chain links TRBV7-3 to TRBJ2-1, with 7 bases identical to TRBD2. Trimming removed 3 bases from V and 5 bases from J; junction bases left unmatched: 4. The CDR3 is 14 residues long. Germline CDR1 and CDR2: SGHTA and FQGTGA. This chain's CDR3 is CASSLGGGNNEQFF. The DNA for the CDR3 is TGTGCCAGCAGCTTGGGGGGAGGGAACAATGAGCAGTTCTTC.

The chain links TRBV4-2 to TRBJ2-3, with D unresolved. V lost 0 bases to trimming and J lost 4 bases, with 20 bases between them. CDR1 and CDR2 (germline): LGHNA, YNFKEQ. The CDR3 loop spans 18 amino acids. In DNA, the CDR3 is TGTGCCAGCAGCCAAGAAGGCCCGCCAGGCTTCTCCCCAGATACGCAGTATTTT. Its translation: CASSQEGPPGFSPDTQYF.

This sequence joins TRBV7-9 and TRBJ1-5, with 8 positions matching TRBD1. Germline assignment: CDR1 SEHNR and CDR2 FQNEAQ (reference sequence). With V trimmed by 8 bases and J by 4 bases, 1 base remained unmatched. This CDR3 has 12 amino acids. The chain's CDR3 is CASQGANQPQHF. In DNA, the CDR3 is TGTGCCAGCCAGGGGGCAAATCAGCCCCAGCATTTT.

The CDR3 nucleotides read TGCGCCAGCAGCTTGGCTAGCGGGGTCTACAATGAGCAGTTCTTC. It yields the protein CASSLASGVYNEQFF. The rearrangement joins TRBV5-1 to TRBJ2-1; 9 bases map to TRBD2. Per germline, CDR1 SGHRS and CDR2 YFSETQ. V dropped 0 bases and J dropped 3; count of bases not matched to a gene: 1. The CDR3 covers 15 residues.

The J gene is TRBJ1-6, the V gene TRBV19; possible D gene TRBD1, 5 bases. The ends were cut back, 5 bases at V and 7 bases at J, with 18 bases in the middle. The CDR3 is 16 amino acids. Germline lookup yields CDR1 LNHDA and CDR2 SQIVND (reference sequence). Here the CDR3 DNA reads TGTGCCAGTAGTCCTCACCGGGACCGTAGCAATTCACCCCTCCACTTT. Protein: CASSPHRDRSNSPLHF.

The gene calls are TRBV18 and TRBJ2-7; D gene unclear. Trimming removed 1 base from V and 2 bases from J, with 9 bases in between. This CDR3 is 14 amino acids long. The germline V gene encodes CDR1 KGHSH and CDR2 LQKENI. The CDR3 sequence is CASSPRTLTYEQYF. In DNA form, the CDR3 reads TGTGCCAGCTCACCACGGACCCTTACCTACGAGCAGTACTTC.

This chain joins TRBV6-1 and TRBJ2-3, with 8 bases fitting TRBD2. Trimming removed 5 bases from V and 2 bases from J; junction bases left unmatched: 9. This CDR3 has 16 amino acids. Germline loops: CDR1 MNHNS, CDR2 SASEGT. The CDR3 nucleotides are TGTGCCAGCAGTAAGCGACTAGCGAGAACCACAGATACGCAGTATTTT. Translating gives CASSKRLARTTDTQYF.

This chain connects TRBV28 to TRBJ2-3; D gene ambiguous. Trimming removed 5 bases at V and 3 bases at J, with 9 bases between. This CDR3 is built from 13 residues. Germline assignment: CDR1 MDHEN and CDR2 SYDVKM. CDR3 region: CASSITTTDTQYF. The CDR3 DNA reads TGTGCCAGCAGTATAACGACAACAGATACGCAGTATTTT.

The chain is built from TRBV5-1 and TRBJ1-2; unclear D gene. The germline V gene has CDR1 SGHRS and CDR2 YFSETQ. CDR3 size: 13 residues. V was clipped by 6 bases and J by 0 bases, with 9 bases between them. The CDR3 bases are TGCGCCAGCACGGGGAGTCCTAACTATGGCTACACCTTC. It specifies CASTGSPNYGYTF.

As to this clonotype: Relative to the germline gene, one junction end is altered; a read error may explain this. This chain joins TRBV2 and TRBJ2-7; D possibly corresponds to TRBD1 (5 bases). This CDR3 spans 12 amino acids. CDR1 is SNHLY, CDR2 FYNNEI, per germline. In nucleotides, the CDR3 is TGTGCCAGCCTTGGACAAGCCTACGGGCAGTACTTC. Its protein product is CASLGQAYGQYF.

V gene TRBV2 combines with J gene TRBJ2-1; D is unresolved. Trimming pared 8 bases from V and 9 bases from J, leaving 17 bases between. The CDR3 has 13 residues. Germline CDR1 SNHLY, CDR2 FYNNEI. CDR3 coding DNA: TGTGCCAGCTTCCTGGCCGTACAAGGTGAGCAGTTCTTC. This encodes CASFLAVQGEQFF.

V is TRBV6-2 or TRBV6-3 and J is TRBJ2-3, with TRBD1 as a possible D gene (5 bases). The V gene's germline CDR1 is MNHEY and CDR2 SVGEGT. V was clipped by 7 bases and J by 2 bases, with 16 bases between them. The CDR3 has 15 residues. The CDR3 loop reads CASTTGYKNTDTQYF. The CDR3 DNA follows: TGTGCCAGCACTACAGGATACAAGAACACAGATACGCAGTATTTT.

The chain has TRBV20-1 and TRBJ2-1; D could derive from TRBD1 or TRBD2 (5 bases each). This CDR3 has 17 amino acids. Deletions cut 7 bases from V and 1 base from J, with 23 bases between. CDR1 is DFQATT, CDR2 SNEGSKA, per germline (reference sequence). CDR3 bases: TGCAGTGGGAGGTACGGGGCCGTATTAGGGTCCTACAATGAGCAGTTCTTC. Protein sequence: CSGRYGAVLGSYNEQFF.

The rearrangement links TRBV19 to TRBJ2-7, with 7 positions matching TRBD1. The length of the CDR3 is 15 residues. Germline V gives CDR1 LNHDA, CDR2 SQIVND (reference sequence). V lost 4 bases and J lost 3; bases outside the gene matches: 9. CDR3 nucleotide sequence: TGTGCCAGTAGTACTGGGGTACAGGGGTTCTACGAGCAGTACTTC. This codes for CASSTGVQGFYEQYF.

Only one count was recorded for this clonotype. The CDR3 loop is CAISDGTNNEQFF. Here the CDR3 DNA reads TGTGCCATCAGTGACGGAACCAACAATGAGCAGTTCTTC. The V and J genes are TRBV10-3 and TRBJ2-1; D unresolved. The CDR3 has 13 residues. Germline CDR1 is ENHRY and CDR2 is SYGVKD. With 3 bases removed from V and 5 bases from J, the gap between germline ends came to 8 bases.

The chain couples TRBV7-7 to TRBJ2-5; 11 bases agree with TRBD2. V shed 5 bases and J 5 bases; nucleotides not matched to a gene: 10. This CDR3 has 16 amino acids. Germline values: CDR1 SSHAT, CDR2 FNYEAQ (reference sequence). The CDR3 bases are TGTGCCAGCAGCCCAACTAGACTAGCGGGATTCGAGACCCAGTACTTC. This codes for CASSPTRLAGFETQYF.